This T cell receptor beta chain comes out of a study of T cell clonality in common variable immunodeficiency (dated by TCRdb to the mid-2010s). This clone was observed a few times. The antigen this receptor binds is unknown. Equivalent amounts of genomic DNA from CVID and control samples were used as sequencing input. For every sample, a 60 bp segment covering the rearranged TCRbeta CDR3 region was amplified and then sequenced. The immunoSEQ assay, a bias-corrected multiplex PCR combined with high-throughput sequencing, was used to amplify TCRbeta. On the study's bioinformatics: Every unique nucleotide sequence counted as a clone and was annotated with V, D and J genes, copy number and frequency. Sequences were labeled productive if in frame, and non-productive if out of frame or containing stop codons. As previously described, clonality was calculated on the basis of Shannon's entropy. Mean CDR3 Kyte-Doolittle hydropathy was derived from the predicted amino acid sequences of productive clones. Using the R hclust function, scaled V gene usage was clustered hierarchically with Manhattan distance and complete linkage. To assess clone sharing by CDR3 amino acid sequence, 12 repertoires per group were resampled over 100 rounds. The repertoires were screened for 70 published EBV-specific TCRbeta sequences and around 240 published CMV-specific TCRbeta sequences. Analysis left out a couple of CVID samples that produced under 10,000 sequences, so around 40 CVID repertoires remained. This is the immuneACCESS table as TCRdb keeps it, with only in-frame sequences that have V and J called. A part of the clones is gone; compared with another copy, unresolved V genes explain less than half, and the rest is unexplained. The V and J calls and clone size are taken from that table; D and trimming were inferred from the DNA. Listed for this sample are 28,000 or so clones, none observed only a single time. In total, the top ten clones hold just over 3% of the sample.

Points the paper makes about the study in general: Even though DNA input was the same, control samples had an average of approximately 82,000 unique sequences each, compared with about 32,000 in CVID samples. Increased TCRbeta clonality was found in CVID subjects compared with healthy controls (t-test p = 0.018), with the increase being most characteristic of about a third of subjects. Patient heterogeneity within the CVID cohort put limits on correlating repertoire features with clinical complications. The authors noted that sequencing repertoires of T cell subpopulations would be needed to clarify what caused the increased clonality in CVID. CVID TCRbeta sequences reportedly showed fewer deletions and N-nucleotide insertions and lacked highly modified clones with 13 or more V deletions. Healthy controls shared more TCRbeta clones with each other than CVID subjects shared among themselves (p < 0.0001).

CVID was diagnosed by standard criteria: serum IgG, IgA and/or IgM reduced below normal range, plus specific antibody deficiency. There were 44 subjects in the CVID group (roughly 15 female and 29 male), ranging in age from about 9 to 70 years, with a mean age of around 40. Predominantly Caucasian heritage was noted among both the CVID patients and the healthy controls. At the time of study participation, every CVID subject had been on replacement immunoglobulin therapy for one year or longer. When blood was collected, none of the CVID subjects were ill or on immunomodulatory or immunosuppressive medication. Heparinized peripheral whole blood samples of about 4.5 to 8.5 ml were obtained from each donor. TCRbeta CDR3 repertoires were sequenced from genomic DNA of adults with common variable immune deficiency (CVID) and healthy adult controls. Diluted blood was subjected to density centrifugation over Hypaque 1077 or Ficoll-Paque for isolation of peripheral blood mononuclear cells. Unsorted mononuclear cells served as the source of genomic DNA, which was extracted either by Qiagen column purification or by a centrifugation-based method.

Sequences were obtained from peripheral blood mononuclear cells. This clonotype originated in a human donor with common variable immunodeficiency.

CDR3 DNA (partial): TGTGCCAGCAGCCGGGGGGCACAAGGGAGCTCCTACGAG. Translation gives CASSRGAQGSSYE. The whole CDR3 protein reads CASSRGAQGSSYEQYF. The rearrangement joined TRBV7-6 to TRBJ2-7, with TRBD2 as a weak D call on 7 bases. Read coverage stops 3 residues before the CDR3 terminus; the germline J gene supplies the remainder. At the junction V is shortened by 5 bases and J by 0 bases, with 17 bases in between. CDR1 and CDR2 were assigned from the germline V gene as SGHVS and FNYEAQ. Including cysteine and phenylalanine, the CDR3 has 16 amino acids. Shown are 39 bases from within the CDR3, in frame from base 1.